The rows below give T cell receptor beta chains drawn from one sample of a study of T cell responses to AZD1222 COVID-19 vaccine. Clones were read by immunoSEQ multiplex PCR, and TCRdb kept only the in-frame ones, dropping some. The sample consists of 200,000 to 250,000 clones, more than 85% of them appearing once. Sample: peripheral blood, taken on day 0 of MenACWY control vaccination. The receptors shown here come from an adult in good health. CDR3s include the opening cysteine and the closing phenylalanine or tryptophan. Each record gives: CDR3 DNA, CDR3 protein, D gene, clone size, V gene, J gene. The D gene is left open where the match is weak. Not all rows give a size; the values are once, few, many and, for expanded clones, a class.

TGCGCCAGCAGCTTCAGCGGGGGATCCCCCTACGAGCAGTACTTC,CASSFSGGSPYEQYF,TRBD2,-,TRBV5-1,TRBJ2-7
TGTGCCAGCAGCTTAGCGGGGGCCGTTAAGGAGACCCAGTACTTC,CASSLAGAVKETQYF,-,-,TRBV7-2,TRBJ2-5
TGTGCCAGCAGTGGGAACAGGGTGGTGAATTCACCCCTCCACTTT,CASSGNRVVNSPLHF,-,-,TRBV2,TRBJ1-6
TGTGCCAGCAGTTCGAACAGGGTTTTGGGGTCACCCCTCCACTTT,CASSSNRVLGSPLHF,-,few,TRBV6-2/TRBV6-3,TRBJ1-6
TGTGCCAGTAGTACCCCCCGGAGTTCATTTGGACAGCCCCAGCATTTT,CASSTPRSSFGQPQHF,-,-,TRBV19,TRBJ1-5
TGTGCCAGCATGGGGGCGCTACCAAATTCACCCCTCCACTTT,CASMGALPNSPLHF,-,-,TRBV2,TRBJ1-6
TGTGCCAGCTCACCACGGACGGTGGACTATGGCTACACCTTC,CASSPRTVDYGYTF,-,-,TRBV18,TRBJ1-2
TGTGCCAGCAGAGACAGGGGGCTAAGCTATGGCTACACCTTC,CASRDRGLSYGYTF,TRBD1,-,TRBV28,TRBJ1-2
TGTGCCAGCACGTTCAGACTCACCAACACTGAAGCTTTCTTT,CASTFRLTNTEAFF,-,-,TRBV6-5,TRBJ1-1
TGCGCCAGCAGTAAACAGGGGGCAGGCAATCAGCCCCAGCATTTT,CASSKQGAGNQPQHF,TRBD1,-,TRBV10-2,TRBJ1-5
TGCGCCAGCAGCCGAATTGGGACTGAAGCTTTCTTT,CASSRIGTEAFF,-,-,TRBV23-1,TRBJ1-1
TGTGCCAGCAGTTACGTACAGGGGACGGTGAGTGGCTACACCTTC,CASSYVQGTVSGYTF,TRBD1,-,TRBV2,TRBJ1-2
TGTGCCAGTAGAAATGCTGGGAAAGCTTTCTTT,CASRNAGKAFF,-,-,TRBV12-3/TRBV12-4,TRBJ1-1
TGTGCCAGCAGCTTAAAGGCCGACAGCGGCTATGGCTACACCTTC,CASSLKADSGYGYTF,-,-,TRBV7-3,TRBJ1-2
TGTGCCAGCTCACCACCCGACAGGGTCGATCAGCCCCAGCATTTT,CASSPPDRVDQPQHF,TRBD1,-,TRBV18,TRBJ1-5
TGTGCCAGCAGCCTAGACTACTATCAAGCCAAAAACATTCAGTACTTC,CASSLDYYQAKNIQYF,-,-,TRBV7-2,TRBJ2-4
TGTGCCAGTGGACAGATATTAGGTGAGCAGTTCTTC,CASGQILGEQFF,-,-,TRBV28,TRBJ2-1
TGTGCCAGCAGCCAGCCGGACAGGTCTTATGGCTACACCTTC,CASSQPDRSYGYTF,TRBD1,-,TRBV14,TRBJ1-2
TGTGCCAGCAGCCAACCCGGTCTAGAGCAGTACTTC,CASSQPGLEQYF,-,-,TRBV3-1/TRBV3-2,TRBJ2-7
TGTGCCAGCAGTCGCAGCAGGACTGCCGGGGAAAAACTGTTTTTT,CASSRSRTAGEKLFF,-,-,TRBV27,TRBJ1-4
TGTGCCAGCAGTGAAGGAGTCCGGGGGACCCAGTACTTC,CASSEGVRGTQYF,-,-,TRBV2,TRBJ2-5
TGTGCCAGTAGTATAGCGAGGAGCTCCTATAATTCACCCCTCCACTTT,CASSIARSSYNSPLHF,-,-,TRBV19,TRBJ1-6
TGTGCCAGTAGTATAGTTGTGGGAGCCCGAGGCTACACCTTC,CASSIVVGARGYTF,-,-,TRBV19,TRBJ1-2
TGCGCCAGCAGCCAAGAATACCCGGGGAACTATGGCTACACCTTC,CASSQEYPGNYGYTF,-,-,TRBV4-3,TRBJ1-2
TGTGCCAGCAAAGCCAGGGTAGAGACTGAAGCTTTCTTT,CASKARVETEAFF,-,few,TRBV6-4,TRBJ1-1
TGTGCCAGCAGTGAAGCGCTTGGGGGCCGGGCTTTCTTT,CASSEALGGRAFF,-,-,TRBV6-1,TRBJ1-1
TGTGCCAGCAGCGTGGGGCAGGGAAGCAATTCACCCCTCCACTTT,CASSVGQGSNSPLHF,-,-,TRBV9,TRBJ1-6
TGTGCCAGCAGTGAGAACTACGAGCAGTACTTC,CASSENYEQYF,-,once,TRBV6-1,TRBJ2-7
TGTGCCAGCAGCTTAGGCCTACTAGCGAGCTACCAAGAGACCCAGTACTTC,CASSLGLLASYQETQYF,TRBD2,-,TRBV7-2,TRBJ2-5
TGTGCCAGTAGTATGGGGGTGTATGAGCAGTTCTTC,CASSMGVYEQFF,-,-,TRBV19,TRBJ2-1
TGTGCCAGTAGTATAGATCAAGGACAGATCAATGAAAAACTGTTTTTT,CASSIDQGQINEKLFF,-,-,TRBV19,TRBJ1-4
TGTGCCAGCAGTGAAGATCCTTACGTGGGTTCACCCCTCCACTTT,CASSEDPYVGSPLHF,-,-,TRBV2,TRBJ1-6
TGTGCCAGCAGCGTAGCCAGCGGGGGATACAATGAGCAGTTCTTC,CASSVASGGYNEQFF,TRBD2,-,TRBV9,TRBJ2-1
TGTGCCTGGAGTTCCTACGGCCCGGGGGGAGGCTACACCTTC,CAWSSYGPGGGYTF,-,-,TRBV30,TRBJ1-2
TGTGCCAGCAGTTATACCAAGGGACAGGGGGGAGTTTTTAAATCTGAAGCTTTCTTT,CASSYTKGQGGVFKSEAFF,TRBD1,-,TRBV7-9,TRBJ1-1
TGTGCCAGCCGGGAACAGGGGGTTAACACTGAAGCTTTCTTT,CASREQGVNTEAFF,TRBD1,-,TRBV19,TRBJ1-1
TGTGCCAGCAGCTTGTCCGGGGGAGGCACTGAAGCTTTCTTT,CASSLSGGGTEAFF,-,-,TRBV5-6,TRBJ1-1
TGTGCCAGCTCACCATCGACAGGTCCGAGCTCCTACGAGCAGTACTTC,CASSPSTGPSSYEQYF,-,few,TRBV18,TRBJ2-7
TGTGCCAGTAGCGGACAGGGGGCGAACGAGCAGTTCTTC,CASSGQGANEQFF,TRBD1,-,TRBV19,TRBJ2-1
TGTGCCAGCAGCCGACAGGGGATGGCATACGAGCAGTACTTC,CASSRQGMAYEQYF,TRBD1,-,TRBV27,TRBJ2-7
TGTGCCAGCAGCTTCGGGACACTGAACACTGAAGCTTTCTTT,CASSFGTLNTEAFF,-,-,TRBV5-4,TRBJ1-1
TGCGCCAGCAGTAACGAATACACTGAAGCTTTCTTT,CASSNEYTEAFF,-,-,TRBV10-1,TRBJ1-1
TGTGCCAGCAGCTTAGGGCTAGCCACAGATACGCAGTATTTT,CASSLGLATDTQYF,-,-,TRBV7-9,TRBJ2-3
TGCGCCAGCAGCTTGGGAGGGAGGTCGTCCTCGTACGGCTACACCTTC,CASSLGGRSSSYGYTF,-,-,TRBV5-1,TRBJ1-2
TGCGCCAGCAGCCAAGAAGAGGGCAGGGAACTGTTTTTT,CASSQEEGRELFF,-,-,TRBV4-1,TRBJ1-4
TGTGCCAGCCGCCCAGTTAGGGTGAACACTGAAGCTTTCTTT,CASRPVRVNTEAFF,-,-,TRBV28,TRBJ1-1
TGTGCCAGCAGTGGGCAGCAATTCCAGACCAACACTGAAGCTTTCTTT,CASSGQQFQTNTEAFF,-,once,TRBV2,TRBJ1-1
TGTGCCAGCAGCTTAAGACAGGGTGAAAAACTGTTTTTT,CASSLRQGEKLFF,TRBD1,-,TRBV11-2,TRBJ1-4
TGTGCTAGTGGTTTGGTACTAAAGGGACAGAGGAACACTGAAGCTTTCTTT,CASGLVLKGQRNTEAFF,TRBD1,-,TRBV12-5,TRBJ1-1
TGTGCCAGCCATAAAGAGGGATTGTCCTACGAGCAGTACTTC,CASHKEGLSYEQYF,-,-,TRBV2,TRBJ2-7
TGTGCCAGCAGTCTCCGGACAGTGAACACCGGGGAGCTGTTTTTT,CASSLRTVNTGELFF,-,-,TRBV28,TRBJ2-2
TGTGCCAGCAGTAGGGACAGGGGGAACGAAAAACTGTTTTTT,CASSRDRGNEKLFF,TRBD1,-,TRBV6-5,TRBJ1-4
TGCGCCAGCAGCCAAGATCAAATGGATAACACTGAAGCTTTCTTT,CASSQDQMDNTEAFF,-,-,TRBV4-3,TRBJ1-1
TGTGCCAGCAGCTTATCAGGCTCCACTGAAGCTTTCTTT,CASSLSGSTEAFF,-,few,TRBV7-3,TRBJ1-1